These 7 T cell receptor beta chains originate from one sample sequenced in a study of T cells after yellow fever vaccination. TCRdb analysed the 5' RACE reads with MiXCR anew, one entry per CDR3 protein. Among 610,000 or so distinct CDR3 sequences listed, approximately 13% were seen once. The source was PBMCs, collected on the day of the yellow fever booster vaccination. These receptor sequences come from a man younger than 40 who received the YFV17D yellow fever vaccine.

The V and J genes are TRBV7-2 and TRBJ1-4; no firm D call. This CDR3 is 12 amino acids long. Trimming pared 5 bases from V and 8 bases from J, leaving 9 bases between. Per germline, CDR1 SGHTA and CDR2 FQGNSA. Here the CDR3 reads CASSRMEEKLFF. CDR3 in DNA: TGTGCCAGCAGCCGGATGGAAGAAAAACTGTTTTTT.

This rearrangement joins TRBV19 to TRBJ1-6; D is perhaps TRBD1 (5 bases). V dropped 4 bases and J dropped 7 bases, with 14 bases sitting between them. This CDR3 comprises 15 residues. Per germline, CDR1 LNHDA and CDR2 SQIVND (reference sequence). The CDR3 DNA reads as TGTGCCAGTAGTACCCCAGACAGCCCGAATTCACCCCTCCACTTT. Translation: CASSTPDSPNSPLHF.

This clonotype was counted between two and nine times. The chain couples TRBV19 to TRBJ2-5; a possible D gene is TRBD2 (5 bases). V was shortened by 10 bases and J by 2 bases, with 14 bases between the two germline ends. The length of the CDR3 is 13 residues. Germline CDR1 LNHDA, CDR2 SQIVND (reference sequence). The CDR3, as DNA: TGTGCCACAAGGAGTCGGGGACAAGAGACCCAGTACTTC. It codes for CATRSRGQETQYF.

This clonotype was counted only a few times. This chain uses TRBV24-1 with TRBJ2-3; D ambiguous. Germline V CDR1 and CDR2: KGHDR, SFDVKD. The V end was cut by 9 bases, the J end by 4 bases, with 10 bases between. The length of the CDR3 is 12 residues. The CDR3 here is CATSDGPDTQYF. DNA of the CDR3: TGTGCCACCTCGGACGGCCCAGATACGCAGTATTTT.

The V gene is TRBV4-3, the J gene TRBJ2-1, with unresolved D. Deletions cut 0 bases from V and 7 bases from J, with 10 bases between. The germline V gene encodes CDR1 LGHNA and CDR2 YSLEER. The CDR3 loop spans 14 amino acids. The CDR3 coding sequence is TGCGCCAGCAGCCAAGAGCCAGGACCTAATGAGCAGTTCTTC. Translated, it gives CASSQEPGPNEQFF.

This clonotype was seen more than once but under ten times. This chain links TRBV3-1 with TRBJ2-2; no reliable D call. The CDR3 totals 13 residues. V dropped 8 bases and J dropped 1 base, with 8 bases sitting between them. Germline V gene lookup returns CDR1 LGHDT and CDR2 YNNKEL (reference sequence). The CDR3 sequence: CASGEENTGELFF. CDR3 bases: TGTGCCAGCGGGGAAGAGAACACCGGGGAGCTGTTTTTT.

The chain combines TRBV12-3 or TRBV12-4 with TRBJ2-1; a weak D match, TRBD2 (6 bases). The CDR3 is 14 residues long. V lost 4 bases to trimming and J lost 2 bases, with 9 bases between them. DNA for the CDR3: TGTGCCAGCAGTTCCCGCGGGACCTACAATGAGCAGTTCTTC. As protein: CASSSRGTYNEQFF.